These T cell receptor beta chains were read from a single sample in a study of CD4+ T cells in melanoma. Generated by immunoSEQ multiplex PCR, the TCRdb table keeps only in-frame clones and is missing some. In the table there are over 100,000 clones, about nine tenths of which are singletons. Input material: peripheral blood. These receptors were collected from a human donor with melanoma. Each CDR3 is given with its conserved first and last residue. Each record gives: D gene, clone size, V gene, J gene, CDR3 protein, CDR3 DNA. A D gene is named only where the DNA matches it firmly. Clone size appears in some rows only: once, few, many, or a class for an expanded clone.

d_call: TRBD2; clone_size: -; v_call: TRBV10-3; j_call: TRBJ2-7; cdr3_aa: CAISDPSGSYEQYF; cdr3_nt: TGTGCCATCAGTGATCCCAGCGGGAGCTACGAGCAGTACTTC
d_call: -; clone_size: -; v_call: TRBV7-9; j_call: TRBJ2-6; cdr3_aa: CASSFGGANVLTF; cdr3_nt: TGTGCCAGCAGCTTTGGAGGGGCCAACGTCCTGACTTTC
d_call: TRBD2; clone_size: -; v_call: TRBV9; j_call: TRBJ2-1; cdr3_aa: CASSVGGVGLAGVNEQFF; cdr3_nt: TGTGCCAGCAGCGTAGGGGGGGTAGGACTAGCGGGAGTTAATGAGCAGTTCTTC
d_call: TRBD1; clone_size: -; v_call: TRBV7-2; j_call: TRBJ2-3; cdr3_aa: CASSLRGPSDTQYF; cdr3_nt: TGTGCCAGCAGCTTGAGGGGGCCTTCAGATACGCAGTATTTT
d_call: -; clone_size: once; v_call: TRBV30; j_call: TRBJ2-1; cdr3_aa: CAWSVRSGSEQFF; cdr3_nt: TGTGCCTGGAGTGTACGATCCGGGAGCGAGCAGTTCTTC
d_call: -; clone_size: -; v_call: TRBV6-5; j_call: TRBJ2-7; cdr3_aa: CASSLSRAADEQYF; cdr3_nt: TGTGCCAGCAGTCTATCGCGGGCCGCGGACGAGCAGTACTTC
d_call: TRBD1; clone_size: -; v_call: TRBV7-9; j_call: TRBJ1-1; cdr3_aa: CASSLGQGGNTEAFF; cdr3_nt: TGTGCCAGCAGCCTCGGACAGGGTGGTAACACTGAAGCTTTCTTT
d_call: TRBD2; clone_size: -; v_call: TRBV11-2; j_call: TRBJ2-3; cdr3_aa: CASSFNLAGVGGDTQYF; cdr3_nt: TGTGCCAGCAGCTTTAATCTAGCGGGAGTAGGGGGAGATACGCAGTATTTT
d_call: TRBD2; clone_size: few; v_call: TRBV5-1; j_call: TRBJ2-1; cdr3_aa: CASSLARGVYNEQFF; cdr3_nt: TGCGCCAGCAGCTTGGCACGGGGGGTCTACAATGAGCAGTTCTTC
d_call: TRBD1; clone_size: -; v_call: TRBV10-3; j_call: TRBJ2-5; cdr3_aa: CAIRVDRAGETQYF; cdr3_nt: TGTGCCATCAGGGTAGACAGGGCAGGCGAGACCCAGTACTTC
d_call: -; clone_size: -; v_call: TRBV18; j_call: TRBJ2-5; cdr3_aa: CASSPAGKETQYF; cdr3_nt: TGTGCCAGCTCACCGGCAGGGAAAGAGACCCAGTACTTC
d_call: TRBD1; clone_size: -; v_call: TRBV7-2; j_call: TRBJ1-4; cdr3_aa: CASSLSRDRGPEKLFF; cdr3_nt: TGTGCCAGCAGCTTATCCCGGGACAGGGGGCCTGAAAAACTGTTTTTT
d_call: -; clone_size: -; v_call: TRBV29-1; j_call: TRBJ1-4; cdr3_aa: CSAWGTNEKLFF; cdr3_nt: TGCAGCGCTTGGGGCACTAATGAAAAACTGTTTTTT
d_call: -; clone_size: -; v_call: TRBV9; j_call: TRBJ2-2; cdr3_aa: CASSVGLAVVTGELFF; cdr3_nt: TGTGCCAGCAGCGTAGGATTAGCGGTGGTCACCGGGGAGCTGTTTTTT
d_call: -; clone_size: -; v_call: TRBV19; j_call: TRBJ1-5; cdr3_aa: CASRGAGKGGPQHF; cdr3_nt: TGTGCCAGTAGAGGTGCAGGCAAGGGAGGTCCCCAGCATTTT
d_call: TRBD2; clone_size: -; v_call: TRBV29-1; j_call: TRBJ2-7; cdr3_aa: CSVAGRSGGAYEQYF; cdr3_nt: TGCAGCGTCGCTGGGCGTTCGGGAGGCGCCTACGAGCAGTACTTC
d_call: -; clone_size: -; v_call: TRBV4-2; j_call: TRBJ2-7; cdr3_aa: CASRPGSSGNDEQYF; cdr3_nt: TGTGCCAGCAGACCGGGATCTTCTGGTAACGACGAGCAGTACTTC
d_call: TRBD2; clone_size: -; v_call: TRBV4-1; j_call: TRBJ2-3; cdr3_aa: CASSQDSGRQGDTQYF; cdr3_nt: TGCGCCAGCAGCCAAGATAGCGGGAGACAAGGGGATACGCAGTATTTT
d_call: -; clone_size: -; v_call: TRBV12-2; j_call: TRBJ1-4; cdr3_aa: CASRLTHIRETEGMEKLFF; cdr3_nt: TGTGCAAGTCGCCTCACCCATATAAGGGAGACCGAAGGTATGGAAAAACTGTTTTTT
d_call: TRBD1; clone_size: -; v_call: TRBV5-4; j_call: TRBJ2-1; cdr3_aa: CASQPGQGRDEQFF; cdr3_nt: TGTGCCAGCCAACCGGGACAGGGGCGCGATGAGCAGTTCTTC
d_call: -; clone_size: -; v_call: TRBV10-3; j_call: TRBJ2-1; cdr3_aa: CAIRTVQGPGGNEQFF; cdr3_nt: TGTGCCATCAGGACCGTACAGGGCCCCGGAGGGAATGAGCAGTTCTTC
d_call: -; clone_size: -; v_call: TRBV7-9; j_call: TRBJ2-5; cdr3_aa: CASSPMGGRGETQYF; cdr3_nt: TGTGCCAGCAGCCCTATGGGGGGCCGGGGGGAGACCCAGTACTTC
d_call: -; clone_size: -; v_call: TRBV5-4; j_call: TRBJ1-3; cdr3_aa: CASSVAGGEQGHTIYF; cdr3_nt: TGTGCCAGCAGCGTCGCGGGGGGTGAACAGGGCCACACCATATATTTT
d_call: TRBD2; clone_size: -; v_call: TRBV13; j_call: TRBJ2-7; cdr3_aa: CASSTSSGSSYEQYF; cdr3_nt: TGTGCCAGCAGCACTTCTAGCGGGAGTTCCTACGAGCAGTACTTC
d_call: TRBD2; clone_size: -; v_call: TRBV6-5; j_call: TRBJ2-5; cdr3_aa: CASSGTLAGDETQYF; cdr3_nt: TGTGCCAGCAGCGGAACACTAGCGGGAGATGAGACCCAGTACTTC
d_call: TRBD2; clone_size: -; v_call: TRBV7-6; j_call: TRBJ2-1; cdr3_aa: CASSFASGSHNEQFF; cdr3_nt: TGTGCCAGCAGCTTTGCTAGCGGTAGCCACAATGAGCAGTTCTTC
d_call: TRBD1; clone_size: -; v_call: TRBV7-2; j_call: TRBJ2-1; cdr3_aa: CASSLGAVTGGTSYNEQFF; cdr3_nt: TGTGCCAGCAGCTTAGGGGCAGTGACAGGGGGGACCTCCTACAATGAGCAGTTCTTC
d_call: TRBD1; clone_size: once; v_call: TRBV27; j_call: TRBJ1-1; cdr3_aa: CASRTQGARAEAFF; cdr3_nt: TGTGCCAGCAGAACTCAGGGGGCGCGGGCTGAAGCTTTCTTT
d_call: -; clone_size: -; v_call: TRBV19; j_call: TRBJ1-2; cdr3_aa: CASRPLVQTGYTF; cdr3_nt: TGTGCCAGTAGGCCTCTAGTACAGACGGGCTACACCTTC
d_call: -; clone_size: once; v_call: TRBV10-3; j_call: TRBJ2-7; cdr3_aa: CAISTEYEQYF; cdr3_nt: TGTGCCATCAGTACGGAGTATGAGCAGTACTTC
d_call: -; clone_size: -; v_call: TRBV5-1; j_call: TRBJ2-7; cdr3_aa: CASSFSQGGVYEQYF; cdr3_nt: TGCGCCAGCAGCTTCAGCCAGGGTGGAGTCTACGAGCAGTACTTC
d_call: -; clone_size: -; v_call: TRBV28; j_call: TRBJ2-7; cdr3_aa: CASRSIGPYEQYF; cdr3_nt: TGTGCCAGCAGGTCAATTGGCCCCTACGAGCAGTACTTC
d_call: -; clone_size: once; v_call: TRBV5-1; j_call: TRBJ1-1; cdr3_aa: CASSRNEDTEAFF; cdr3_nt: TGCGCCAGCAGCCGAAATGAAGACACTGAAGCTTTCTTT
d_call: TRBD2; clone_size: -; v_call: TRBV27; j_call: TRBJ2-1; cdr3_aa: CASSFRAGGPDEQFF; cdr3_nt: TGTGCCAGCAGTTTTCGAGCGGGAGGGCCGGATGAGCAGTTCTTC
d_call: -; clone_size: -; v_call: TRBV9; j_call: TRBJ2-5; cdr3_aa: CASSLSGGQETQYF; cdr3_nt: TGTGCCAGCAGCTTATCTGGGGGGCAAGAGACCCAGTACTTC
d_call: TRBD1; clone_size: -; v_call: TRBV28; j_call: TRBJ1-2; cdr3_aa: CASSAHRGNYGYTF; cdr3_nt: TGTGCCAGCAGTGCCCACAGGGGAAACTATGGCTACACCTTC
d_call: -; clone_size: -; v_call: TRBV4-3; j_call: TRBJ1-2; cdr3_aa: CASSQESSPGPYGYTF; cdr3_nt: TGCGCCAGCAGCCAAGAAAGTTCCCCCGGGCCCTATGGCTACACCTTC
d_call: TRBD2; clone_size: -; v_call: TRBV4-2; j_call: TRBJ2-5; cdr3_aa: CASSQGPSGIEETQYF; cdr3_nt: TGTGCCAGCAGCCAAGGCCCTAGCGGGATCGAAGAGACCCAGTACTTC
d_call: -; clone_size: -; v_call: TRBV7-9; j_call: TRBJ2-3; cdr3_aa: CASSTVGGRGDTQYF; cdr3_nt: TGTGCCAGCAGCACCGTGGGGGGGCGCGGAGATACGCAGTATTTT
d_call: TRBD2; clone_size: -; v_call: TRBV10-3; j_call: TRBJ2-1; cdr3_aa: CAISDPGTSGGAGEQFF; cdr3_nt: TGTGCCATCAGTGACCCGGGGACTAGCGGGGGGGCAGGTGAGCAGTTCTTC
d_call: -; clone_size: -; v_call: TRBV27; j_call: TRBJ2-5; cdr3_aa: CASWGYQETQYF; cdr3_nt: TGTGCCAGCTGGGGGTACCAAGAGACCCAGTACTTC
d_call: -; clone_size: -; v_call: TRBV5-6; j_call: TRBJ1-1; cdr3_aa: CASTTAAGPEAFF; cdr3_nt: TGTGCCAGCACTACAGCCGCGGGACCTGAAGCTTTCTTT
d_call: TRBD1; clone_size: -; v_call: TRBV5-1; j_call: TRBJ2-2; cdr3_aa: CASSPNPTGGRTGELFF; cdr3_nt: TGCGCCAGCAGCCCCAACCCGACAGGGGGCCGCACCGGGGAGCTGTTTTTT
d_call: TRBD2; clone_size: -; v_call: TRBV30; j_call: TRBJ2-3; cdr3_aa: CAWSRGTSGGTDTQYF; cdr3_nt: TGTGCCTGGAGCCGCGGGACTAGCGGGGGCACAGATACGCAGTATTTT
d_call: TRBD2; clone_size: -; v_call: TRBV29-1; j_call: TRBJ2-1; cdr3_aa: CSVESGSREQFF; cdr3_nt: TGCAGCGTTGAAAGCGGGAGCCGTGAGCAGTTCTTC
d_call: -; clone_size: -; v_call: TRBV4-2; j_call: TRBJ1-5; cdr3_aa: CASSQVGGSRNQPQHF; cdr3_nt: TGTGCCAGCAGCCAAGTTGGAGGGAGTCGCAATCAGCCCCAGCATTTT